The rows below give T cell receptor beta chains drawn from one sample of a study of human T cells and chemical hapten exposure. A single record per CDR3 protein comes from TCRdb applying MiXCR to the RACE reads. The profile shows about 380,000 distinct CDR3 sequences, about 4.8% of them singletons. The material was whole blood, obtained in connection with sensitization to the hapten diphenylcyclopropenone (DPC). These receptors were taken from a woman between 45 and 60 years old with alopecia areata. Some clones in this sample may be carry-over from other donors' samples. CDR3s include the opening cysteine and the closing phenylalanine or tryptophan. Each record gives: V gene, CDR3 protein.

TRBV10-3,CAISGGLADFSGANVLTF
TRBV12-3/TRBV12-4,CASSWTGGSNSPLHF
TRBV9,CASRLGTSGTDTQYF
TRBV28,CASSSGQGAYSNQPQHF
TRBV28,CASSRDRSNQPQHF
TRBV6-2/TRBV6-3,CASSLLRDLLLTGNTQYF
TRBV6-2/TRBV6-3,CASTKKPDSSYEQYF
TRBV6-6,CASSIPGQGVGQPQHF
TRBV29-1,CSVPGQGESGYTF
TRBV5-5,CASSVTGDEQYF
TRBV7-2,CASSFVPSGGAYEQYF
TRBV6-6,CASSYSDWGDEQFF
TRBV28,CASMGGASGSTDTQYF
TRBV28,CASRPNVGVLAKNIQYF
TRBV6-6,CASSRGGTYNSPLHF
TRBV6-6,CASKMKPPGLASDEQYF
TRBV11-3,CASSLGTGGFTEAFF
TRBV7-8,CASSTWTGDNQPQHF
TRBV29-1,CSVEDNACYTF
TRBV6-1,CASSGPAGGLYTEAFF
TRBV7-2,CASSLRVAGGADTQYF
TRBV6-5,CASSYIGRQGGRSPLHF
TRBV2,CASSEKGGADSPLHF
TRBV5-1,CALLRAGRYGQPQHF
TRBV5-1,CASSIITPDSGAEQFF
TRBV12-3/TRBV12-4,CASSSDPGTESTDTQYF
TRBV6-6,CATVLGGQETQYF
TRBV3-1,CAGSLGQMGYGYTF
TRBV9,CASSVVTGYGYTF
TRBV5-4,CASRDPPNEQFF
TRBV27,CASSGQGAANEKLIF
TRBV5-1,CASSLTGNSPYEQYF
TRBV12-3/TRBV12-4,CASSLSGTLTLSNQPQHF
TRBV3-1,CASSQEGELFF
TRBV20-1,CSASGGSVGTEAFF
TRBV27,CASSGRVPGANVLTF
TRBV20-1,CSAKTGSGNQPQHF
TRBV28,CATSGDCNEQFF
TRBV29-1,CSVEGGRGRMFF
TRBV20-1,CSASHPWGEQYF
TRBV12-3/TRBV12-4,CASSGSTGGDGYTF
TRBV9,CASSPGGRGDYEQYF
TRBV28,CASSVGSGKTFF
TRBV20-1,CSARDELPATDTQYF
TRBV21-1,CASILWGSKNIQYF
TRBV25-1,CASIFEISRAGENQGQYF
TRBV7-8,CASSLFGVTEAFF
TRBV5-1,CASSISANYGYTF
TRBV5-4,CASSLLDLNGETQYF
TRBV7-2,CASSTPSGSSYEQYF
TRBV20-1,CSATPASGSTDTQYF
TRBV29-1,CSVGQGIDQPQHF